This T cell receptor (beta chain) was found in a study of blood T cell repertoires in COVID-19. About the research overall: Donors in the United States, Italy and Spain gave samples during acute or convalescent COVID-19. PBMCs, B-cell-depleted T cells, or T cells provided the cDNA or gDNA that made up the material.

This CDR3 region has 13 residues. The V gene end was trimmed by 4 bases and the J gene end by 7 bases; junction bases not matched to a gene: 2. The germline V gene encodes CDR1 SGHRS and CDR2 YFSETQ. Here immunoSEQ multiplex PCR was the method, and the copy in TCRdb shows in-frame clones only, minus some. This table holds around 250,000 clones, roughly 80% found once. Sequenced: peripheral blood. This TCR derives from a man between 60 and 75 years old who had recovered from COVID-19. This chain joins TRBV5-1 and TRBJ1-6, with 7 bases fitting TRBD1. The chain's CDR3 is CASSTTGNSPLHF. The CDR3 bases are TGCGCCAGCAGCACGACAGGGAATTCACCCCTCCACTTT. The full variable domain, rest sourced from reference TRBV5-1 and TRBJ1-6, is KAGVTQTPRYLIKTRGQQVTLSCSPISGHRSVSWYQQTPGQGLQFLFEYFSETQRNKGNFPGRFSGRQFSNSRSEMNVSTLELGDSALYLCASSTTGNSPLHFGNGTRLTVT.